The rows below give T cell receptor beta chains drawn from one sample of a study of T-cell reconstitution after alpha-beta-depleted transplantation in children. TCRdb redid the calling of the PCR reads with MiXCR, one entry per CDR3 protein. The sample records 97,000 or so distinct CDR3 sequences, around 5.9% being singletons. The input for sequencing was PBMCs, mostly from graft donor cells, taken 60 days after TCRalphabeta/CD19-depleted stem cell transplant. The receptors stem from a female patient aged 2-10 years who had a stem cell transplant for Fanconi anemia, so the T cells may come from the graft donor. Both conserved end residues are part of each CDR3. Each record gives: J gene, V gene, clone size, CDR3 length, D gene, CDR3 DNA, CDR3 protein. A D gene is named only where the DNA matches it firmly. Clone sizes are given selectively: once, few, many, or a class where the clone is expanded.

TRBJ2-5	TRBV10-3	many	16	-	TGTGCCATCAGTGAGACTAGTTTGGGAGCCCAAGAGACCCAGTACTTC	CAISETSLGAQETQYF
TRBJ2-7	TRBV28	few	16	TRBD2	TGTGCCAGCTCTCGGCCAGGACTAGCGGGGATCTACGAGCAGTACTTC	CASSRPGLAGIYEQYF
TRBJ2-7	TRBV20-1	few	16	TRBD2	TGCAGTGCTAGAGACCCCGGGAAGCGGGGGTTCTACGAGCAGTACTTC	CSARDPGKRGFYEQYF
TRBJ2-5	TRBV30	few	12	TRBD1	TGTGCCTGGAGGGCTATGCCGGGACAGGGAGGCTTC	CAWRAMPGQGGF
TRBJ1-2	TRBV12-3/TRBV12-4	many	14	TRBD1	TGTGCCAGCAGGCGGGACAGGTCGTACGATGGCTACACCTTC	CASRRDRSYDGYTF
TRBJ2-7	TRBV29-1	few	16	TRBD1	TGCAGCTTCAGGGCGGGTTTTCTCGGACAGGGTGACGAGCAGTACTTC	CSFRAGFLGQGDEQYF
TRBJ2-2	TRBV3-1	many	18	TRBD1	TGTGCCAGCAGCCAAGCCCCACAGGGGGCGGCGAACACCGGGGAGCTGTTTTTT	CASSQAPQGAANTGELFF
TRBJ2-5	TRBV6-5	many	16	TRBD2	TGTGCCAGCAGTTACAGGACTAGCGGGGGGTGGGAGACCCAGTACTTC	CASSYRTSGGWETQYF
TRBJ2-1	TRBV5-1	many	15	TRBD2	TGCGCCAGCAGCTTGCAACTAGCGGGTAACAATGAGCAGTTCTTC	CASSLQLAGNNEQFF
TRBJ1-2	TRBV2	few	12	TRBD1	TGTGCCAGCATTCAGGGGGACTATGGCTACACCTTC	CASIQGDYGYTF
TRBJ2-6	TRBV7-2	many	17	-	TGTGCCAGCAGCTTGCAAACAGGGGGGGTTGGGGCCAACGTCCTGACTTTC	CASSLQTGGVGANVLTF
TRBJ2-5	TRBV20-1	few	16	-	TGCAGTGGGGGGCGCGAAGTAGGATGGAGGGAAGAGACCCAGTACTTC	CSGGREVGWREETQYF
TRBJ2-3	TRBV6-1	-	16	TRBD2	TGTGCCAGCAGTCATCCTAGCGGGGGTATCACAGATACGCAGTATTTT	CASSHPSGGITDTQYF
TRBJ1-5	TRBV10-3	many	16	TRBD1	TGTGCCATCAGTGAGTCACAGGGGAGGAACAATCAGCCCCAGCATTTT	CAISESQGRNNQPQHF
TRBJ2-2	TRBV7-2	few	17	TRBD2	TGTGCCAGCAGCTTCGGACTAGCGGGGGGGCCAAGCGGGGAGCTGTTTTTT	CASSFGLAGGPSGELFF
TRBJ2-7	TRBV12-3/TRBV12-4	many	12	-	TGTGCCAGCAGTCCTGGACACTACGAGCAGTACTTC	CASSPGHYEQYF
TRBJ2-4	TRBV20-1	many	14	-	TGCAGTGCCAGTCTGACGTGGACCAAAAACATTCAGTACTTC	CSASLTWTKNIQYF
TRBJ2-3	TRBV5-1	many	14	-	TGCGCCAGCAGCTTGGGGATTAACACAGATACGCAGTATTTT	CASSLGINTDTQYF
TRBJ1-1	TRBV10-3	many	17	TRBD1	TGTGCCATCAGTGAACACCCTACAGGGGGCAGGGACTCTGAAGCTTTCTTT	CAISEHPTGGRDSEAFF
TRBJ2-7	TRBV9	few	18	TRBD2	TGTGCCAGCAGCGTAGACGGGACTAGCGGGAGAAAGAGGGTCGAGCAGTACTTC	CASSVDGTSGRKRVEQYF
TRBJ2-3	TRBV29-1	many	14	-	TGCAGCGTTGGGGTAAATAGCGGCACAGATACGCAGTATTTT	CSVGVNSGTDTQYF
TRBJ2-2	TRBV5-1	many	15	-	TGCGCCAGCAGCTTTCATCGGACGAACACCGGGGAGCTGTTTTTT	CASSFHRTNTGELFF
TRBJ2-1	TRBV12-3/TRBV12-4	many	14	TRBD2	TGTGCCAGCACCAAGCAGGCGGGAGACACTGAGCAGTTCTTC	CASTKQAGDTEQFF
TRBJ2-7	TRBV14	many	15	-	TGTGCCAGCAGCCAAGATGGACAAATTCCGTCCGGGCAGTACTTC	CASSQDGQIPSGQYF
TRBJ2-3	TRBV6-2/TRBV6-3	many	12	-	TGTGCCAGCAGATACGGAGGGGATACGCAGTATTTT	CASRYGGDTQYF
TRBJ2-5	TRBV6-2/TRBV6-3	few	21	TRBD2	TGTGCCAGCAGTTACCCACGTGGAGTAGGGACTAGCGGGGGGGATCTTGAGACCCAGTACTTC	CASSYPRGVGTSGGDLETQYF
TRBJ1-1	TRBV3-1	-	18	-	TGTGCCTCCACCCAAGACTCACAGATCAAGCTCTTGAACACTGAAGCTTTCTTT	CASTQDSQIKLLNTEAFF
TRBJ2-1	TRBV20-1	few	15	-	TGCAGTGCTAGAGGTTTGAGGGGGGGCCGCTATGAGCAGTTCTTC	CSARGLRGGRYEQFF
TRBJ2-3	TRBV18	-	16	-	TGTGCCAGCTCACCACAGAGGGGGGGAATCACAGATACGCAGTATTTT	CASSPQRGGITDTQYF
TRBJ2-5	TRBV6-5	many	17	TRBD1	TGTGCCAGCAGTTACCACCGTCGGACAGGGGGCCAAGAGACCCAGTACTTC	CASSYHRRTGGQETQYF
TRBJ2-1	TRBV20-1	many	18	TRBD2	TGCACCGGAGTGACGAGCGGGAGAGTCTTCAGCTCCTACAATGAGCAGTTCTTC	CTGVTSGRVFSSYNEQFF
TRBJ2-7	TRBV7-9	many	13	TRBD2	TGTGCCAGCAGCTTTCTCGGGGGGACTGAGCAGTACTTC	CASSFLGGTEQYF
TRBJ1-5	TRBV7-8	few	15	-	TGTGCCAGCAGCTTAGAACCCTGGGGCAATCAGCCCCAGCATTTT	CASSLEPWGNQPQHF
TRBJ2-3	TRBV2	few	16	TRBD1	TGTGCCAGCAGCAATGACAGGGTCCAATACACAGATACGCAGTATTTT	CASSNDRVQYTDTQYF
TRBJ2-3	TRBV29-1	many	13	TRBD2	TGCAGCGTTGGGGGGACTACCTCAGATACGCAGTATTTT	CSVGGTTSDTQYF
TRBJ2-7	TRBV7-8	many	15	-	TGTGCCAGCAGCCAGATTAAGGGGGTGGCCTACGAGCAGTACTTC	CASSQIKGVAYEQYF
TRBJ2-1	TRBV2	many	15	TRBD2	TGTGCCAGTACGACTAGCGGGACTTCCTACAATGAGCAGTTCTTC	CASTTSGTSYNEQFF
TRBJ2-1	TRBV19	many	16	TRBD2	TGTGCCAGTAGTATAGAGCCTAGCGGGAGTTGGAATGAGCAGTTCTTC	CASSIEPSGSWNEQFF
TRBJ1-5	TRBV7-8	many	17	TRBD1	TGTGCCAGCAGCACTGGACAGGATCTCTTTAGCAATCAGCCCCAGCATTTT	CASSTGQDLFSNQPQHF
TRBJ2-5	TRBV12-3/TRBV12-4	many	14	TRBD2	TGTGCCAGCAGACTAGCGGGGGGGCTAGAGACCCAGTACTTC	CASRLAGGLETQYF
TRBJ2-1	TRBV10-2	many	11	-	TGCGCCAGCACGGGGGACAATGAGCAGTTCTTC	CASTGDNEQFF
TRBJ2-3	TRBV28	many	11	-	TGTGCCAGCAGAATGTATGATACGCAGTATTTT	CASRMYDTQYF
TRBJ2-2	TRBV7-3	few	15	-	TGTGCCAGCAGCTTAAGTGGCGTAGGCACCGGGGAGCTGTTTTTT	CASSLSGVGTGELFF
TRBJ2-1	TRBV20-1	-	17	TRBD2	TGCAGTGCTAGAGCGGGGGGTGTTTCGGGCAACTACAATGAGCAGTTCTTC	CSARAGGVSGNYNEQFF
TRBJ2-7	TRBV7-2	medium-sized	15	-	TGTGCCAGCAGCTTAGAAACCGGGACCTCCTACGAGCAGTACTTC	CASSLETGTSYEQYF
TRBJ2-1	TRBV25-1	-	16	-	TGTGCCAGCAGTGAATGGGGAGACAGAATTTACAATGAGCAGTTCTTC	CASSEWGDRIYNEQFF
TRBJ1-2	TRBV20-1	few	13	-	TGCAGTGCTGCCAGGGGAGGGAACTATGGCTACACCTTC	CSAARGGNYGYTF
TRBJ2-3	TRBV12-3/TRBV12-4	many	14	-	TGTGCCAGCAGCCTCGGACCGTCAACAGATACGCAGTATTTT	CASSLGPSTDTQYF
TRBJ2-7	TRBV20-1	many	15	-	TGCAGTGCCGCCGTGCGGACTCTGGGCCCCTACGAGCAGTACTTC	CSAAVRTLGPYEQYF
TRBJ2-3	TRBV28	many	15	TRBD1	TGTGCCAGCAGTTTCTGGGACAGGGGGCGAGATACGCAGTATTTT	CASSFWDRGRDTQYF
TRBJ2-1	TRBV7-3	many	15	-	TGTGCCAGCAGCCTAGGGTCCCCACAATACAATGAGCAGTTCTTC	CASSLGSPQYNEQFF
TRBJ1-1	TRBV7-3	medium-sized	13	TRBD1	TGTGCCAGTCGACAGGGGATGGAGACTGAAGCTTTCTTT	CASRQGMETEAFF
TRBJ2-7	TRBV10-3	many	13	-	TGTGCCATCAGTGGGGCCAGCGATTACGAGCAGTACTTC	CAISGASDYEQYF